This note documents a single TCR beta chain sequence. Antigen: not known. An end of the junction differs from the germline gene, which may be a read error. The data stem from a study of prognosis after radiotherapy for stage I lung cancer. In the study overall: Patients with newly diagnosed primary stage I lung tumors numbered more than 13, with four to six others having oligometastatic NSCLC after surgical resection of the primary tumor. Medical inoperability was considered to apply to all enrolled non-small cell lung cancer patients. General study results and limits: In patients with versus without metastases, TRBV and TRBJ gene usage reportedly differed. The study found lower Shannon entropy after stereotactic body radiation therapy in patients who developed distant metastases.

Amplification of TCR beta CDR3 from genomic DNA used two-round multiplex PCR. Every TRBV and TRBJ gene had its own specific primer in first-round PCR. MiXCR, applied by TCRdb to the multiplex PCR reads, yields one record per CDR3 protein. The data contain about 12,000 distinct CDR3 sequences, nearly 55% of them singletons. The V gene's germline CDR1 is DFQATT and CDR2 SNEGSKA (reference sequence). The CDR3 is 14 residues long. The J gene is TRBJ2-3, the V gene TRBV20-1; weak D call: TRBD1 (5 bases). The sequencing used PBMCs, collected before or after stereotactic body radiation therapy (not recorded which). The clonotype was recovered from a donor at least 50 years old with non-small cell lung cancer. In nucleotides, the CDR3 is TGCAGTGCTGGGGCGAGAGTGGGCACAGATACGCAGTGTTTT. Its protein is CSAGARVGTDTQCF.